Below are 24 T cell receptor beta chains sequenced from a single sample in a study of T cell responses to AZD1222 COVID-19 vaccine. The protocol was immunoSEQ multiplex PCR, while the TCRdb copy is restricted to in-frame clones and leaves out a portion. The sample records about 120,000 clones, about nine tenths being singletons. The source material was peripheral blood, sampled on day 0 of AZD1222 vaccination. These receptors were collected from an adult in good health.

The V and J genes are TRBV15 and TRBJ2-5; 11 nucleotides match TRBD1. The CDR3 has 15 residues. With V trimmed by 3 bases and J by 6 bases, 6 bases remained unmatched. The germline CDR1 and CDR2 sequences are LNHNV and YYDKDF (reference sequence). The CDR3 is CATSRGTGGMKTQYF. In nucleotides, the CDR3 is TGTGCCACCAGCAGGGGGACAGGGGGTATGAAGACCCAGTACTTC.

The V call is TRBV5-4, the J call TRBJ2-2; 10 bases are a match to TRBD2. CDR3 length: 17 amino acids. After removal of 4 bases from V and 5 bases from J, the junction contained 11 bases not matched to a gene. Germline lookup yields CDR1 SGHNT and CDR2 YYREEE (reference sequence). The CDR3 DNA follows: TGTGCCAGCAGCCCCATGAGGACTAGCGGAATTACCGGGGAGCTGTTTTTT. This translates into CASSPMRTSGITGELFF. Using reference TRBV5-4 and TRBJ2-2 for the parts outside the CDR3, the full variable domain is ETGVTQSPTHLIKTRGQQVTLRCSSQSGHNTVSWYQQALGQGPQFIFQYYREEENGRGNFPPRFSGLQFPNYSSELNVNALELDDSALYLCASSPMRTSGITGELFFGEGSRLTVL.

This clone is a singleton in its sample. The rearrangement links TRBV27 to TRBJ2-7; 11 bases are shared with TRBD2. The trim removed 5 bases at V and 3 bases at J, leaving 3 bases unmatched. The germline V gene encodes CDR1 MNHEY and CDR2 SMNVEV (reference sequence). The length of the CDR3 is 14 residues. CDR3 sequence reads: CASSHGTSGYEQYF. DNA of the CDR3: TGTGCCAGCAGTCATGGGACTAGCGGCTACGAGCAGTACTTC.

The CDR3 spells CASSPWDSGSDEQFF. In DNA, the CDR3 is TGCGCCAGCAGCCCCTGGGATAGCGGGAGCGATGAGCAGTTCTTC. V and J are TRBV5-1 and TRBJ2-1; TRBD2 matches 9 bases. Trimming took 4 bases from V and 8 from J; bases not matched to a gene: 10. The CDR3 extends over 15 amino acids. Germline V gene sequence: CDR1 SGHRS, CDR2 YFSETQ.

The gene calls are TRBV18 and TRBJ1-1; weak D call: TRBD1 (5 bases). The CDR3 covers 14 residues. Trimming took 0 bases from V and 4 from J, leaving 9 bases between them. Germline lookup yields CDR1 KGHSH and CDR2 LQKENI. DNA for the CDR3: TGTGCCAGCTCACCACCGGTGACAGCCACTGAAGCTTTCTTT. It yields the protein CASSPPVTATEAFF.

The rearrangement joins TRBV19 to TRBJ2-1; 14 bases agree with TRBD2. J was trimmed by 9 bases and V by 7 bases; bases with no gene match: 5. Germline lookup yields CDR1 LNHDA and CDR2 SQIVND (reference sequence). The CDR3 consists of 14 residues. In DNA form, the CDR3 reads TGTGCCAGTAAAGTGACTAGCGGGAGGGGTGAGCAGTTCTTC. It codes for CASKVTSGRGEQFF.

CDR3: CASNLDGKMNTEAFF. Written as DNA, the CDR3 is TGTGCCAGCAATCTCGACGGGAAAATGAACACTGAAGCTTTCTTT. This chain connects TRBV27 to TRBJ1-1; D is undetermined. Deletions cut 7 bases from V and 0 bases from J, with 15 bases between. There are 15 residues in the CDR3. CDR1 MNHEY and CDR2 SMNVEV come from the germline V gene (reference sequence).

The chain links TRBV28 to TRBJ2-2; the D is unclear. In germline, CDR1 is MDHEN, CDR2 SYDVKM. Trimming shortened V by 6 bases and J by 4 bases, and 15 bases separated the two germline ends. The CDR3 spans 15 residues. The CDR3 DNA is TGTGCCAGCAGCCCCGGGTCCTCATCCACCGGGGAGCTGTTTTTT. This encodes CASSPGSSSTGELFF. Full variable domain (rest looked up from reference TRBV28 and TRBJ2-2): DVKVTQSSRYLVKRTGEKVFLECVQDMDHENMFWYRQDPGLGLRLIYFSYDVKMKEKGDIPEGYSVSREKKERFSLILESASTNQTSMYLCASSPGSSSTGELFFGEGSRLTVL.

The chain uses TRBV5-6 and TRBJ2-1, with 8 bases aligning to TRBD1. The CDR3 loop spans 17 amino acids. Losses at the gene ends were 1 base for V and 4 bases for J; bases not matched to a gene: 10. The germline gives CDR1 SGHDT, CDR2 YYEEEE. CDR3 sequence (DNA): TGTGCCAGCAGCTTGAAATATAGGACAGGGCTATACAATGAGCAGTTCTTC. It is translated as CASSLKYRTGLYNEQFF.

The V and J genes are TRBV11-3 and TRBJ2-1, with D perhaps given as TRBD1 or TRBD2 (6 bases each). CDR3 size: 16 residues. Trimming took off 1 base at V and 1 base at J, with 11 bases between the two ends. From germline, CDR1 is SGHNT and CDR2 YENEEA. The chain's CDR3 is CASSLAGGGSYNEQFF. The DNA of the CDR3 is TGTGCCAGCAGCTTAGCCGGGGGCGGGTCCTACAATGAGCAGTTCTTC.

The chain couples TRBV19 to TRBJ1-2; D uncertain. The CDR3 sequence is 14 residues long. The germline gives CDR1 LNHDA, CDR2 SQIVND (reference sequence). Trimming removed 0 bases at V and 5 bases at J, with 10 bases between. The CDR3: CASSIDLLVYGYTF. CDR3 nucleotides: TGTGCCAGTAGTATAGATCTACTAGTTTATGGCTACACCTTC.

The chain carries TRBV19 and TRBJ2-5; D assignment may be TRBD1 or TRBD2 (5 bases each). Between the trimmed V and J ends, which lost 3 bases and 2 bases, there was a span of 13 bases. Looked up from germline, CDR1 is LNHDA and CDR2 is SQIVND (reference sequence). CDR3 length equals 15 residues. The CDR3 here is CASSIGGVLQETQYF. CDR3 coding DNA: TGTGCCAGTAGTATTGGGGGAGTCCTACAAGAGACCCAGTACTTC.

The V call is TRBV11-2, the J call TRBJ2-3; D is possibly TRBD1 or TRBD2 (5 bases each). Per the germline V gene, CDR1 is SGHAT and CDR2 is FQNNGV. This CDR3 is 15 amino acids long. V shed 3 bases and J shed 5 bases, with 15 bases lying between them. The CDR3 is CASSLRWERGDTQYF. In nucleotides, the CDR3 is TGTGCCAGCAGCTTGAGGTGGGAGAGGGGAGATACGCAGTATTTT.

The chain's CDR3 is CASSILGETQYF. CDR3 DNA sequence: TGTGCCAGTAGTATTTTAGGAGAGACCCAGTACTTC. The chain uses TRBV19 and TRBJ2-5, with D hard to call. V shed 3 bases and J shed 4 bases, with 6 bases lying between them. Germline CDR1 and CDR2: LNHDA and SQIVND (reference sequence). The CDR3 spans 12 residues.

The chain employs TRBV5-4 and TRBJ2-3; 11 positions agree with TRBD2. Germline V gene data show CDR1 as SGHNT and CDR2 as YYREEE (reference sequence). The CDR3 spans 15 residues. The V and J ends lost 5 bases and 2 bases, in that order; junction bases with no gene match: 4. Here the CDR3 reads CASRLSGRATDTQYF. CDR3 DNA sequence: TGTGCCAGCAGACTTAGCGGGAGGGCCACAGATACGCAGTATTTT.

The CDR3 loop reads CASSRDDSYEQYF. The CDR3 bases are TGTGCCAGCAGTCGGGACGACTCCTACGAGCAGTACTTC. V gene TRBV6-2 or TRBV6-3 combines with J gene TRBJ2-7; perhaps D is TRBD1 or TRBD2 (5 bases each). The CDR3 has 13 amino acids. V was shortened by 5 bases and J by 0 bases, with 8 bases between the two germline ends. Germline loops: CDR1 MNHEY, CDR2 SVGEGT.

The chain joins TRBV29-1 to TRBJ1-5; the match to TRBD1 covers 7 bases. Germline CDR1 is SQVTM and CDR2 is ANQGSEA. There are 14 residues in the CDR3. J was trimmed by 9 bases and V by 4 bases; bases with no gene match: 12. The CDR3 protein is CSVGGTDTSGPQHF. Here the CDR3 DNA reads TGCAGCGTTGGAGGGACAGACACTTCGGGGCCCCAGCATTTT.

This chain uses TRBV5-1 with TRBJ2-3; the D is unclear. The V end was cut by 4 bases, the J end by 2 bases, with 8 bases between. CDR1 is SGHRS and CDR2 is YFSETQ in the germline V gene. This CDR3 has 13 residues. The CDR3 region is CASSLKLTDTQYF. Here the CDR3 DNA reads TGCGCCAGCAGCCTAAAACTCACAGATACGCAGTATTTT.

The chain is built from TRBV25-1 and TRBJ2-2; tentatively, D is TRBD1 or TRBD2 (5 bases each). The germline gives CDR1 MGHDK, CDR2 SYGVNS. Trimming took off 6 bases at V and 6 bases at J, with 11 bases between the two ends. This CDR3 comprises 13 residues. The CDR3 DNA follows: TGTGCCAGCAGCCCAGGGACCTCCGGGGAGCTGTTTTTT. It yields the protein CASSPGTSGELFF.

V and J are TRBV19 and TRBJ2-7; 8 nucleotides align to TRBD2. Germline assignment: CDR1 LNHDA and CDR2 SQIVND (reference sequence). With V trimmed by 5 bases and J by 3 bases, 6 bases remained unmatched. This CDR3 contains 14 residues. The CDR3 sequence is CASSGLAFDYEQYF. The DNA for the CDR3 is TGTGCCAGTAGTGGACTAGCCTTTGACTACGAGCAGTACTTC.

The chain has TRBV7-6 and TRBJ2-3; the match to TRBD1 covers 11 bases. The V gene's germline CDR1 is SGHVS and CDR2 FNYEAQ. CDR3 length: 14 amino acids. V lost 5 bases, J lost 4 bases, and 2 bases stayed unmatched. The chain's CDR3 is CASSRDRGSDTQYF. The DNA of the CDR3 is TGTGCCAGCAGCCGGGACAGGGGGTCAGATACGCAGTATTTT.

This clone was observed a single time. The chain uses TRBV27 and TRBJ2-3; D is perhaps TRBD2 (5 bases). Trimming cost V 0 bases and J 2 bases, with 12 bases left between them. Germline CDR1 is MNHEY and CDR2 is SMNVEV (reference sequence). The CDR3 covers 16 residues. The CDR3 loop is CASSLSGSGTTDTQYF. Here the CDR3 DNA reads TGTGCCAGCAGTTTATCGGGTTCGGGAACCACAGATACGCAGTATTTT.

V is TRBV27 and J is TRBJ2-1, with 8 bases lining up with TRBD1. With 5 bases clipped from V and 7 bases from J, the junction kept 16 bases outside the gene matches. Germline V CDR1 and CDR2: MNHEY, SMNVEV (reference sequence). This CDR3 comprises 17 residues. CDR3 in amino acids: CASSPPAGGVFLNEQFF. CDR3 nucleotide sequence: TGTGCCAGCAGTCCCCCAGCAGGGGGCGTTTTCTTGAATGAGCAGTTCTTC.

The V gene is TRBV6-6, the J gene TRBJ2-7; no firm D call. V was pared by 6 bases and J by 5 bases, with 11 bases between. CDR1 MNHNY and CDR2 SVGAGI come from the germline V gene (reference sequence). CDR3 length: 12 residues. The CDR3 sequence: CASSHVGNEQYF. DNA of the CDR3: TGTGCCAGCAGCCACGTGGGAAACGAGCAGTACTTC.